This TCR beta chain was captured by sequencing in a study of cytomegalovirus exposure and HLA in healthy donors. 13 Jbeta primers and 60 Vbeta primers were used for the PCR. The method was immunoSEQ multiplex PCR; TCRdb's version includes in-frame clones alone and lacks a portion of them. The sample lists approximately 190,000 clones; roughly 77% were seen once. This CDR3 is built from 15 residues. V lost 1 base, J lost 4 bases, and 7 bases stayed unmatched. The germline V gene encodes CDR1 SGHRS and CDR2 YFSETQ. Healthy bone marrow donors formed the donor group. This TCR came from a man in his forties in good health and CMV-seropositive. The chain recombines TRBV5-1 with TRBJ1-1; TRBD1 agrees at 7 bases. Material: PBMCs. The CDR3, as DNA: TGCGCCAGCAGCTTGAAGCAGGGGGTAAGCACTGAAGCTTTCTTT. Protein: CASSLKQGVSTEAFF.